Each of the 23 T cell receptor beta chains below was sequenced from the same sample in a study of T-cell memory formation after mild COVID-19. A single record per CDR3 protein comes from TCRdb applying MiXCR to the 5' RACE reads. Here the sample spans about 200,000 distinct CDR3 sequences, approximately 16% being singletons. Sample: PBMCs or a T cell subset sorted from them (not recorded which). These receptors were taken from an adult woman who had mild COVID-19 (a few samples of this study predate the infection). Cell type and time point are not known.

This clonotype showed up just a few times. The V call is TRBV7-2, the J call TRBJ2-5; 13 bases agree with TRBD2. The V and J ends lost 5 bases and 5 bases, in that order; junction bases with no gene match: 14. Germline V gives CDR1 SGHTA, CDR2 FQGNSA. This CDR3 has 18 amino acids. The CDR3 DNA follows: TGTGCCAGCAGCCCCTATACTAGCGGGGGGGCCAGAAGGGAGACCCAGTACTTC. Translated, it gives CASSPYTSGGARRETQYF.

V gene TRBV6-1 combines with J gene TRBJ1-3; TRBD1 might be the D (5 bases). This CDR3 has 18 amino acids. V lost 4 bases to trimming and J lost 2 bases, with 21 bases between them. Germline CDR1 reads MNHNS; CDR2 reads SASEGT. The chain's CDR3 is CASSVQLTGVIPGNTIYF. The CDR3, as DNA: TGTGCCAGCAGTGTACAACTTACAGGTGTCATCCCTGGAAACACCATATATTTT.

V is TRBV3-1 and J is TRBJ2-3, with D unresolved. The V end lost 1 base, the J end lost 9 bases, and 8 bases lay between the germline ends. Germline lookup yields CDR1 LGHDT and CDR2 YNNKEL (reference sequence). The CDR3 extends over 12 amino acids. As DNA, the CDR3 is TGTGCCAGCAGCCAAGTGGGGATGACGCAGTATTTT. Protein product: CASSQVGMTQYF.

This clonotype was counted between two and nine times. This chain uses TRBV4-2 with TRBJ2-2, with D uncertain. Germline CDR1 reads LGHNA; CDR2 reads YNFKEQ. V was shortened by 0 bases and J by 1 base, with 0 bases between the two germline ends. The CDR3 sequence is 13 residues long. The CDR3 DNA reads as TGTGCCAGCAGCCAAGAGAACACCGGGGAGCTGTTTTTT. Its translation: CASSQENTGELFF.

The genes are TRBV25-1 and TRBJ1-5, with D uncertain. V was pared by 2 bases and J by 6 bases, with 8 bases between. The CDR3 loop spans 13 amino acids. Germline lookup yields CDR1 MGHDK and CDR2 SYGVNS. CDR3: CASSENGGQPQHF. CDR3 nucleotide sequence: TGTGCCAGCAGTGAAAACGGAGGTCAGCCCCAGCATTTT.

The V call is TRBV5-1, the J call TRBJ1-6; D not resolved. Germline V CDR1 and CDR2: SGHRS, YFSETQ. The CDR3 is 15 residues long. V was clipped by 2 bases and J by 5 bases, with 11 bases between them. In nucleotides, the CDR3 is TGCGCCAGCAGCTTAAGGTTCAGAGATAATTCACCCCTCCACTTT. Translated, it gives CASSLRFRDNSPLHF.

The chain recombines TRBV20-1 with TRBJ2-5; D may be TRBD1 (6 bases). CDR3 length equals 12 residues. The germline CDR1 and CDR2 sequences are DFQATT and SNEGSKA (reference sequence). Between the trimmed V and J ends, which lost 3 bases and 5 bases, there was a span of 10 bases. CDR3 residues: CSARVQGETQYF. The CDR3, as DNA: TGCAGTGCTAGGGTACAGGGTGAGACCCAGTACTTC.

The chain employs TRBV7-2 and TRBJ2-7; D is uncertain. Germline V lookup: CDR1 SGHTA, CDR2 FQGNSA. V lost 5 bases, J lost 3 bases, and 17 bases lay in between. This CDR3 contains 15 residues. CDR3 in DNA: TGTGCCAGCAGCCCCGGGCCTCCAAAGGGCTACGAGCAGTACTTC. Its translation is CASSPGPPKGYEQYF.

The rearrangement uses TRBV7-2 and TRBJ2-2; 10 bases are a match to TRBD1. Trimming removed 3 bases from V and 14 bases from J; junction bases left unmatched: 6. The CDR3 runs to 13 residues. The germline CDR1 and CDR2 sequences are SGHTA and FQGNSA. The DNA of the CDR3 is TGTGCCAGCAGCTTGGGTCGGGACAGGGGCCTGTTTTTT. Protein product: CASSLGRDRGLFF. The variable domain in full, completed from reference TRBV7-2 and TRBJ2-2, reads GAGVSQSPSNKVTEKGKDVELRCDPISGHTALYWYRQSLGQGLEFLIYFQGNSAPDKSGLPSDRFSAERTGGSVSTLTIQRTQQEDSAVYLCASSLGRDRGLFFGEGSRLTVL.

This clonotype was recorded at least ten times. The V call is TRBV5-1, the J call TRBJ2-3; TRBD2 agrees at 7 bases. This CDR3 has 15 residues. V lost 0 bases to trimming and J lost 4 bases; unmatched junction nucleotides: 5. Germline V lookup: CDR1 SGHRS, CDR2 YFSETQ. In nucleotides, the CDR3 is TGCGCCAGCAGCTTGGGCGGGAGATTGGCAGATACGCAGTATTTT. Protein product: CASSLGGRLADTQYF.

The rearrangement links TRBV20-1 to TRBJ2-1; D uncertain. Germline assignment: CDR1 DFQATT and CDR2 SNEGSKA (reference sequence). This CDR3 is built from 12 residues. Trimming shortened V by 2 bases and J by 6 bases, and 8 bases separated the two germline ends. The CDR3 reads CSARRAGNEQFF. The CDR3 region has the DNA TGCAGTGCTAGAAGGGCCGGCAATGAGCAGTTCTTC.

This clonotype has at least ten counts. The rearrangement uses TRBV3-1 and TRBJ2-1; 11 positions agree with TRBD2. CDR1 LGHDT and CDR2 YNNKEL come from the germline V gene (reference sequence). This CDR3 comprises 17 residues. The trim removed 0 bases at V and 9 bases at J, leaving 10 bases unmatched. CDR3 sequence: CASSQDLASGRRGEQFF. CDR3 sequence (DNA): TGTGCCAGCAGCCAAGATTTGGCTAGCGGGAGGAGGGGTGAGCAGTTCTTC.

The CDR3 DNA reads TGTGCCACCAGCCTTTCTCCACCACTAGCGAAGCCATACGAGCAGTACTTC. This gives the protein CATSLSPPLAKPYEQYF. The gene calls are TRBV24-1 and TRBJ2-7; 7 bases fit TRBD2. The germline V gene has CDR1 KGHDR and CDR2 SFDVKD. This CDR3 has 17 residues. With 7 bases clipped from V and 4 bases from J, the junction kept 18 bases outside the gene matches.

This clonotype was detected only a few times. V usage is TRBV5-8 and J usage is TRBJ2-1, with TRBD2 matching over 9 bases. Germline values: CDR1 SGHTS, CDR2 YDEGEE. V was clipped by 4 bases and J by 4 bases; unmatched bases: 6. The CDR3 length is 15 residues. The CDR3, as DNA: TGTGCCAGCAGCCTGACTAGCGGACCGTACAATGAGCAGTTCTTC. It yields the protein CASSLTSGPYNEQFF.

This clonotype turned up a few times. The V gene is TRBV3-1, the J gene TRBJ2-1; D is unresolved. The CDR3 extends over 12 amino acids. CDR1 is LGHDT, CDR2 YNNKEL, per germline (reference sequence). Trimming took off 0 bases at V and 10 bases at J, with 7 bases between the two ends. CDR3 DNA sequence: TGTGCCAGCAGCCAAGACCGGGCAGAGCAGTTCTTC. Encoded protein: CASSQDRAEQFF.

The chain recombines TRBV18 with TRBJ2-7; no definite D call. Trimming stripped 6 bases from V and 4 bases from J, with 10 bases between. Looked up from germline, CDR1 is KGHSH and CDR2 is LQKENI. This CDR3 is 12 amino acids long. The CDR3 DNA sequence: TGTGCCAGCTCGCGACTTGATTACGAGCAGTACTTC. It encodes CASSRLDYEQYF.

The CDR3 here is CASSVMGNNNEQFF. The CDR3 region has the DNA TGTGCCAGCAGCGTAATGGGAAACAACAATGAGCAGTTCTTC. This chain joins TRBV9 and TRBJ2-1; D is undetermined. This CDR3 has 14 residues. From germline, CDR1 is SGDLS and CDR2 YYNGEE. Between the trimmed V and J ends, which lost 1 base and 5 bases, there was a span of 10 bases.

The chain links TRBV25-1 to TRBJ1-6; D not resolved. V was cut by 2 bases and J by 10 bases, with 9 bases left in between. The germline V gene encodes CDR1 MGHDK and CDR2 SYGVNS. The CDR3 spans 13 residues. The CDR3 sequence is CASSEATKSPLHF. CDR3 DNA sequence: TGTGCCAGCAGTGAAGCTACGAAATCACCCCTCCACTTT.

The rearrangement uses TRBV29-1 and TRBJ2-7; TRBD1 matches 8 bases. CDR1 and CDR2 (germline): SQVTM, ANQGSEA. This CDR3 spans 13 amino acids. J gave up 7 bases and V 6 bases, and 11 bases lay outside the gene matches. This CDR3 reads CSVGQVLLREQYF. The CDR3 nucleotides read TGCAGCGTGGGACAGGTGCTGCTAAGGGAGCAGTACTTC.

The rearrangement uses TRBV7-2 and TRBJ2-2, with D perhaps TRBD1 (5 bases). The germline V and J ends were trimmed by 2 bases and 6 bases, with 13 bases remaining between them. In germline, CDR1 is SGHTA, CDR2 FQGNSA. The CDR3 totals 15 residues. The CDR3 sequence: CASSLSRVEAGELFF. In DNA, the CDR3 is TGTGCCAGCAGCTTATCCAGGGTCGAAGCCGGGGAGCTGTTTTTT.

V and J are TRBV7-2 and TRBJ1-1; 8 bases fit TRBD1. From germline, CDR1 is SGHTA and CDR2 FQGNSA. CDR3 length equals 16 residues. The J segment lost 5 bases and the V segment lost 2 bases, leaving 10 bases of the junction unmatched. In DNA, the CDR3 is TGTGCCAGCAGCTTAACCAGGGGGCGCGTCGGAACTGAAGCTTTCTTT. Protein: CASSLTRGRVGTEAFF.

The chain is built from TRBV5-1 and TRBJ2-3; D tentatively fits TRBD1 or TRBD2 (7 bases each). V lost 1 base, J lost 4 bases, and 13 bases lay in between. Per the germline V gene, CDR1 is SGHRS and CDR2 is YFSETQ. The length of the CDR3 is 15 residues. The CDR3 DNA sequence: TGCGCCAGCAGCTTGCAGGGGGGGGCGTCAGATACGCAGTATTTT. Amino acid sequence: CASSLQGGASDTQYF.

The chain joins TRBV7-2 to TRBJ1-2; D may be TRBD1 (5 bases). Germline V lookup: CDR1 SGHTA, CDR2 FQGNSA. Trimming pared 3 bases from V and 4 bases from J, leaving 12 bases between. The CDR3 loop spans 14 amino acids. DNA of the CDR3: TGTGCCAGCAGCTTGGACGGGGGGACCTATGGCTACACCTTC. This sequence encodes CASSLDGGTYGYTF.